This TCR beta chain emerged from a study of response to subunit inactivated influenza vaccine. One entry per CDR3 protein results from TCRdb running MiXCR on the RT-PCR reads. The data contain 540,000 or so distinct CDR3 sequences, roughly 13% of them singletons. Germline V lookup: CDR1 SGDLS, CDR2 YYNGEE. This CDR3 contains 15 residues. V was cut by 0 bases and J by 10 bases, with 14 bases left in between. General study results and limits: The authors offered the suggestion that each seasonal influenza vaccination recruits few new T cells.

In regard to this clonotype: Its cognate antigen is unknown.

This material consisted of PBMCs from blood, taken around seven weeks after vaccination. The rearrangement joins TRBV9 to TRBJ1-6, with D uncertain. This TCR derives from a man aged 45 to 65 who received an inactivated influenza vaccine. CDR3 in amino acids: CASSVDSGLGSPLHF. CDR3 nucleotides: TGTGCCAGCAGCGTAGATTCGGGTTTGGGCTCACCCCTCCACTTT.